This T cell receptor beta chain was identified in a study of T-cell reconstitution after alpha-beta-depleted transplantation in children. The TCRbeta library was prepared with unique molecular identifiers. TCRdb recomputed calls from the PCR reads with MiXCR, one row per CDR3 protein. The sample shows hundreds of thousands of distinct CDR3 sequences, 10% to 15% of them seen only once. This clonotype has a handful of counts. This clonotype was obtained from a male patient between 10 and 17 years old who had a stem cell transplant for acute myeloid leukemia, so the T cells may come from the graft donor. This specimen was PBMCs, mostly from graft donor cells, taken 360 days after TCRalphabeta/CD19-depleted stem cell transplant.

This CDR3 is CASSFGLAGGGEQFF. CDR3 sequence (DNA): TGTGCCAGCAGTTTCGGACTAGCGGGAGGAGGTGAGCAGTTCTTC. J is TRBJ2-1 and V is TRBV27, with TRBD2 matching over 14 bases. The CDR3 is 15 amino acids. Per germline, CDR1 MNHEY and CDR2 SMNVEV (reference sequence). Unmatched junction bases numbered 4, after V lost 3 bases and J lost 9 bases.